Sequencing of this TCR beta chain was carried out in a study of beta chain features in type 1 diabetes. Whole-study results and caveats: Sampled from patients, naive, central memory and Treg TCRB repertoires appeared more similar than those sampled from healthy donors. Shortening of TCRB CDR3s, moderate but significant, appeared in all four CD4+ subsets of Type 1 diabetes patients.

Germline V gene lookup returns CDR1 LNHDA and CDR2 SQIVND (reference sequence). V was trimmed by 5 bases and J by 7 bases, leaving 14 bases between them. This CDR3 contains 14 residues. What was sequenced were expressed TCRB transcripts, since all of the isolated RNA had been reverse transcribed. Repertoires were generated with immunoSEQ multiplex PCR, while TCRdb's copy carries only in-frame clones and drops some. The repertoire has about 700,000 clones, roughly an eighth of them found once; the top ten carry roughly 0.022%. This clone has only a few counts. Its antigen is unknown. Sequencing was performed on naive CD4+ T cells from blood. This clonotype was obtained from a young man with type 1 diabetes. The V and J genes are TRBV19 and TRBJ1-4; possible D gene TRBD1, 5 bases. In nucleotides, the CDR3 is TGTGCCAGTAGTGCCTACTCCAGGGCTGAAAAACTGTTTTTT. This translates into CASSAYSRAEKLFF. Complete variable domain (other parts from reference TRBV19 and TRBJ1-4): DGGITQSPKYLFRKEGQNVTLSCEQNLNHDAMYWYRQDPGQGLRLIYYSQIVNDFQKGDIAEGYSVSREKKESFPLTVTSAQKNPTAFYLCASSAYSRAEKLFFGSGTQLSVL.